These 3 T cell receptor beta chains originate from one sample sequenced in a study of blood T cell repertoires in COVID-19. Here immunoSEQ multiplex PCR was the method, and the copy in TCRdb shows in-frame clones only, minus some. The sample has a few hundred thousand clones; about 83% are singletons. Input material: peripheral blood. The receptor source for this set is a woman aged 25 to 39 with COVID-19, enrolled during active disease.

V usage is TRBV7-3 and J usage is TRBJ2-1; no clear D gene. The CDR3 is 12 residues long. CDR1 is SGHTA and CDR2 is FQGTGA in the germline V gene. Trimming took 8 bases from V and 6 from J, leaving 11 bases between them. The CDR3 reads CASSHPGNEQFF. CDR3 nucleotides: TGTGCCAGCTCCCATCCGGGCAATGAGCAGTTCTTC.

The table lists this clone with a count of one. This sequence joins TRBV27 and TRBJ2-7; the D gene is possibly TRBD2 (5 bases). Germline V lookup: CDR1 MNHEY, CDR2 SMNVEV (reference sequence). The CDR3 runs 14 residues. The V and J ends lost 6 bases and 3 bases respectively, with 15 bases between them. The CDR3 nucleotides read TGTGCCAGCAGAGATAAGGACGGAGGCTACGAGCAGTACTTC. Translation: CASRDKDGGYEQYF.

This clone was found once. In DNA form, the CDR3 reads TGCAGCGTTGACCTAGGACAGGGTACAGGCTACACCTTC. Protein sequence: CSVDLGQGTGYTF. The rearrangement joins TRBV29-1 to TRBJ1-2, with 8 bases matching TRBD1. The CDR3 totals 13 residues. CDR1 is SQVTM, CDR2 ANQGSEA, per germline. Unmatched junction bases numbered 8, after V lost 3 bases and J lost 8 bases.